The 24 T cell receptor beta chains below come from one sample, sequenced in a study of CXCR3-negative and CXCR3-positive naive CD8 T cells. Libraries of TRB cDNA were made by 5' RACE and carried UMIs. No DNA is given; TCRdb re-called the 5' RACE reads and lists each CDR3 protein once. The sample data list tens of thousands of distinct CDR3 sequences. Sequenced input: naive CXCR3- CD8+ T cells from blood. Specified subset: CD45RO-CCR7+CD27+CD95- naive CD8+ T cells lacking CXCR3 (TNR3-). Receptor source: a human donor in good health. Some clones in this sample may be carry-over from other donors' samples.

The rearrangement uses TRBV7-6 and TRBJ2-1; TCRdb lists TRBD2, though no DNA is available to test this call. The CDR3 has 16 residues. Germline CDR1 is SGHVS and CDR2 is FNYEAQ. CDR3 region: CASSLEGLAGWDEQFF.

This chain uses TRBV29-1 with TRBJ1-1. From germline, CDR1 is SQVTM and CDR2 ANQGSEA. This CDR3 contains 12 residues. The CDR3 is CSVAAGNTEAFF.

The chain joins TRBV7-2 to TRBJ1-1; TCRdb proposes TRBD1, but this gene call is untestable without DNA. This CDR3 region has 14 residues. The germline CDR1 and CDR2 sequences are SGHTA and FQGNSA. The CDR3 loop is CASSPWGSNTEAFF.

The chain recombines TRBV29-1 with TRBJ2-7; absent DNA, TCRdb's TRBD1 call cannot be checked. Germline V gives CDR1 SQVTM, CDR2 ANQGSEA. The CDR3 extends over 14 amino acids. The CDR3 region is CSVTGTGESYEQYF.

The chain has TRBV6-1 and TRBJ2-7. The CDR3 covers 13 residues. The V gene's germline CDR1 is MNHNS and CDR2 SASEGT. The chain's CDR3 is CASSMTSSYEQYF.

CDR3 in amino acids: CASSEDGGSNQPQHF. The rearrangement links TRBV2 to TRBJ1-5. The CDR3 runs to 15 residues. Germline CDR1 is SNHLY and CDR2 is FYNNEI. Full variable domain (rest looked up from reference TRBV2 and TRBJ1-5): EPEVTQTPSHQVTQMGQEVILRCVPISNHLYFYWYRQILGQKVEFLVSFYNNEISEKSEIFDDQFSVERPDGSNFTLKIRSTKLEDSAMYFCASSEDGGSNQPQHFGDGTRLSIL.

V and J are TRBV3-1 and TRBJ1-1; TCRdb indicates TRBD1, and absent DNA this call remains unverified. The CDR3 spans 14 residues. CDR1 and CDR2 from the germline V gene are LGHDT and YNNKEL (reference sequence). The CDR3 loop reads CASGGVRGSTEAFF.

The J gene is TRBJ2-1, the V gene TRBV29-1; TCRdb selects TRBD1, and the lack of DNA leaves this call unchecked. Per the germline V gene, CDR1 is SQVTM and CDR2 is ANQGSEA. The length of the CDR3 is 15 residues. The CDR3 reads CSVKGPGESYNEQFF.

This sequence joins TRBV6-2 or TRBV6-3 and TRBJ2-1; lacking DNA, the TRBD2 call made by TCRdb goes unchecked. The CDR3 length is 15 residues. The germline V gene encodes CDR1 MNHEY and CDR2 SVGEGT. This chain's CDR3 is CASISITSGGLEQFF.

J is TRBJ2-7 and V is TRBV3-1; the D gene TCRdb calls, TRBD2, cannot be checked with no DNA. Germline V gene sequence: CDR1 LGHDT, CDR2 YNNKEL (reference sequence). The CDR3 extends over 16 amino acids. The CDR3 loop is CASSQGSLAGGDEQYF.

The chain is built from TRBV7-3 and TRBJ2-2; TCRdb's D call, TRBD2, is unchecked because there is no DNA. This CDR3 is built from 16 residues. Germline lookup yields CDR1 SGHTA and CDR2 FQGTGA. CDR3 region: CASSFLAGDYTGELFF.

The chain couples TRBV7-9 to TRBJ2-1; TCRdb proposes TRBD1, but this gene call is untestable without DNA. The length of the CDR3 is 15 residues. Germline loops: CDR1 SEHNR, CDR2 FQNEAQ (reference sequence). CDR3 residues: CASSFIGGGYNEQFF. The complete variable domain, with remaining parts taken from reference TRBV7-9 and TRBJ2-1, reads DTGVSQNPRHKITKRGQNVTFRCDPISEHNRLYWYRQTLGQGPEFLTYFQNEAQLEKSRLLSDRFSAERPKGSFSTLEIQRTEQGDSAMYLCASSFIGGGYNEQFFGPGTRLTVL.

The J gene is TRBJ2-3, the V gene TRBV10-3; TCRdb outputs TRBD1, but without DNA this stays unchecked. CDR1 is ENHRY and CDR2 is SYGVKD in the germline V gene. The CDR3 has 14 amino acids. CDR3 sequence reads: CAISEGRGTDTQYF.

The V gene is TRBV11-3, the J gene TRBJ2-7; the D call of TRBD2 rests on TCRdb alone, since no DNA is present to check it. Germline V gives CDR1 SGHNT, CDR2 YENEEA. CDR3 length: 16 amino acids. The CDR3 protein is CASSPYKEGTTYEQYF.

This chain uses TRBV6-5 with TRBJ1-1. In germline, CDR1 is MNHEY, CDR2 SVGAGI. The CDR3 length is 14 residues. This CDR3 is CASSYSTMNTEAFF.

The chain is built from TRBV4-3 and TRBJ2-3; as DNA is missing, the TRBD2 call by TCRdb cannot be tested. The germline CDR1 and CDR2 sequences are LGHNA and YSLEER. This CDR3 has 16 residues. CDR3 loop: CASSQDTLAGTDTQYF.

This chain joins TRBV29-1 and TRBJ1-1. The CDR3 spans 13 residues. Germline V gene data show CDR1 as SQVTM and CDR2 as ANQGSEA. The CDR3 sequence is CSVVGEMGTEAFF.

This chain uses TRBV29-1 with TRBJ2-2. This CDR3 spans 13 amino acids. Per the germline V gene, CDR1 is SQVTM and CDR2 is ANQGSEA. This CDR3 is CSVEGIYAGELFF.

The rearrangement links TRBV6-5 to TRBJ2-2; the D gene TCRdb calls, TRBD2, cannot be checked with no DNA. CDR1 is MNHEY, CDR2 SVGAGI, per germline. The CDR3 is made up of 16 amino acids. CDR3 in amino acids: CASSLLAGGGNGELFF.

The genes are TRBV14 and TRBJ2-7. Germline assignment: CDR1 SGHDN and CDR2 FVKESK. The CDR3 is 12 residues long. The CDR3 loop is CASSQAINEQYF.

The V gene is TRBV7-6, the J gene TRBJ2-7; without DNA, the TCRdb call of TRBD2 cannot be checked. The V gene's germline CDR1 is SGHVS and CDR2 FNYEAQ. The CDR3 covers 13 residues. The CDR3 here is CASSPGLNYEQYF.

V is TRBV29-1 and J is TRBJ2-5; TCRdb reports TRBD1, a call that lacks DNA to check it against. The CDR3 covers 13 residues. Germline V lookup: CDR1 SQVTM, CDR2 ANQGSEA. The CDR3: CSVEGGQWETQYF.

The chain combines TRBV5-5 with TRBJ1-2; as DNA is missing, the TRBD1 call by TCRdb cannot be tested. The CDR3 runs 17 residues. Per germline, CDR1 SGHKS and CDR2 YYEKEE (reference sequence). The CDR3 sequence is CASSLEGQPWTNYGYTF. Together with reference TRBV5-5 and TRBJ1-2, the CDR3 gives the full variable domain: DAGVTQSPTHLIKTRGQQVTLRCSPISGHKSVSWYQQVLGQGPQFIFQYYEKEERGRGNFPDRFSARQFPNYSSELNVNALLLGDSALYLCASSLEGQPWTNYGYTFGSGTRLTVV.

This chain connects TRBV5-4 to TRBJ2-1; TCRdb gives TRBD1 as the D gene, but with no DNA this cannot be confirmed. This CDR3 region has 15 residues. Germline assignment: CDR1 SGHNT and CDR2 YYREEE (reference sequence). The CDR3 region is CASSILRDSYNEQFF.